One and the same sample provided the 21 T cell receptor beta chains below, sequenced in a study of cytomegalovirus exposure and HLA in healthy donors. The PCR employed 60 Vbeta primers together with 13 Jbeta primers. Measured with immunoSEQ multiplex PCR; TCRdb has only the in-frame clones, and not every one. The sample consists of around 150,000 clones, 60% to 85% of them appearing once. Material for sequencing was PBMCs. The origin of the receptors is a woman younger than 45 in good health and CMV-seronegative.

This clone was seen once. The chain joins TRBV2 to TRBJ1-2; TRBD1 might be the D (6 bases). Germline assignment: CDR1 SNHLY and CDR2 FYNNEI. The ends were cut back, 2 bases at V and 8 bases at J, with 18 bases in the middle. There are 15 residues in the CDR3. CDR3 bases: TGTGCCAGCAGTGAACAAGGACAGATCCTTGAAGGCTACACCTTC. It yields the protein CASSEQGQILEGYTF.

J is TRBJ2-3 and V is TRBV12-5; D gene unclear. Looked up from germline, CDR1 is LGHNT and CDR2 is FRNRAP. The germline V and J ends were trimmed by 5 bases and 5 bases, with 8 bases remaining between them. CDR3 length: 12 amino acids. For the CDR3, the DNA is TGTGCTAGTGGTCCCCGCGGAGATACGCAGTATTTT. As protein: CASGPRGDTQYF. Drawing the rest from reference TRBV12-5 and TRBJ2-3, the complete variable domain is DARVTQTPRHKVTEMGQEVTMRCQPILGHNTVFWYRQTMMQGLELLAYFRNRAPLDDSGMPKDRFSAEMPDATLATLKIQPSEPRDSAVYFCASGPRGDTQYFGPGTRLTVL.

The rearrangement joins TRBV4-1 to TRBJ2-7; 12 nucleotides match TRBD1. The CDR3 consists of 14 residues. Germline V CDR1 and CDR2: MGHRA, YSYEKL. The V and J ends lost 0 bases and 8 bases, in that order; junction bases with no gene match: 2. This CDR3 reads CASSQEGTGGKQYF. In DNA form, the CDR3 reads TGCGCCAGCAGCCAAGAGGGGACAGGGGGCAAGCAGTACTTC.

J is TRBJ1-3 and V is TRBV9, with 7 bases aligning to TRBD1. V gave up 0 bases and J gave up 2 bases; unmatched junction bases: 8. Germline loops: CDR1 SGDLS, CDR2 YYNGEE. The CDR3 is 17 residues long. The CDR3: CASSVDPDRLPGNTIYF. In DNA form, the CDR3 reads TGTGCCAGCAGCGTAGATCCGGACAGGCTACCTGGAAACACCATATATTTT.

In this sample, this clone turned up a few times. V is TRBV27 and J is TRBJ2-7; weak D call: TRBD1 (7 bases). The CDR3 is 15 residues long. Germline assignment: CDR1 MNHEY and CDR2 SMNVEV (reference sequence). Trimming took 5 bases from V and 6 from J, leaving 20 bases between them. As DNA, the CDR3 is TGTGCCAGCAGTATTATGGGCCGACAGGGAGGCGAGCAGTACTTC. Its translation: CASSIMGRQGGEQYF.

This chain joins TRBV12-5 and TRBJ2-3, with 10 bases fitting TRBD2. Germline V gene data show CDR1 as LGHNT and CDR2 as FRNRAP. The CDR3 consists of 17 residues. V dropped 5 bases and J dropped 0; count of bases not matched to a gene: 8. CDR3 sequence: CASGVPSGGTSTDTQYF. As DNA, the CDR3 is TGTGCTAGTGGTGTCCCTAGCGGGGGAACTAGCACAGATACGCAGTATTTT.

This rearrangement joins TRBV5-6 to TRBJ1-2; D is uncertain. This CDR3 spans 15 amino acids. Germline CDR1 reads SGHDT; CDR2 reads YYEEEE. The germline V and J ends were trimmed by 2 bases and 4 bases, with 15 bases remaining between them. The CDR3 DNA is TGTGCCAGCAGCTTAATTAGCCGGCTTTCCTATGGCTACACCTTC. Amino acids: CASSLISRLSYGYTF.

The chain recombines TRBV6-5 with TRBJ2-3; D is undetermined. The CDR3 covers 14 residues. Per germline, CDR1 MNHEY and CDR2 SVGAGI. V shed 3 bases and J shed 0 bases, with 7 bases lying between them. In nucleotides, the CDR3 is TGTGCCAGCAGTTATTCTACTAGCACAGATACGCAGTATTTT. Encoded protein: CASSYSTSTDTQYF.

The count of this clone is one. The chain is built from TRBV18 and TRBJ2-7, with D maybe TRBD1 (5 bases). The CDR3 has 14 residues. The V gene lost 2 bases and the J gene lost 2 bases, with 10 bases spanning the gap. Germline CDR1 and CDR2: KGHSH and LQKENI. CDR3: CASSPGAQAYEQYF. The DNA of the CDR3 is TGTGCCAGCTCACCAGGGGCCCAGGCCTACGAGCAGTACTTC.

Only a few counts were recorded for this clone. The chain carries TRBV6-6 and TRBJ2-7; 9 bases fit TRBD2. The better agreement between TRBJ2-5 and the DNA end casts doubt on the J call. Germline CDR1 MNHNY, CDR2 SVGAGI (reference sequence). This CDR3 spans 15 amino acids. CDR3 loop: CASRGLAKIQETQYF. The CDR3 DNA reads as TGTGCCAGCAGAGGACTAGCGAAAATCCAAGAGACCCAGTACTTC.

The rearrangement uses TRBV11-2 and TRBJ2-1; the match to TRBD2 covers 9 bases. There are 16 residues in the CDR3. Trimming took 5 bases from V and 3 from J; bases not matched to a gene: 8. Germline V gene sequence: CDR1 SGHAT, CDR2 FQNNGV. The CDR3 region has the DNA TGTGCCAGCAGCGTCCCGACTAGCGGTCTCTACAATGAGCAGTTCTTC. Amino acids: CASSVPTSGLYNEQFF.

This chain uses TRBV11-2 with TRBJ2-3; 9 nucleotides align to TRBD1. Germline loops: CDR1 SGHAT, CDR2 FQNNGV. With V trimmed by 1 base and J by 5 bases, 4 bases remained unmatched. CDR3 size: 15 residues. Here the CDR3 reads CASSLGTGVRDTQYF. The DNA for the CDR3 is TGTGCCAGCAGCTTAGGGACAGGGGTGAGAGATACGCAGTATTTT.

The chain employs TRBV6-6 and TRBJ1-1; D is perhaps TRBD1 (5 bases). Deletions cut 3 bases from V and 4 bases from J, with 12 bases between. The CDR3 spans 14 residues. Germline loops: CDR1 MNHNY, CDR2 SVGAGI (reference sequence). In DNA form, the CDR3 reads TGTGCCAGCAGTTATCAGGGAGGGAGCACTGAAGCTTTCTTT. It is translated as CASSYQGGSTEAFF.

The chain links TRBV6-4 to TRBJ2-1, with D perhaps matching TRBD1 (6 bases). V shed 0 bases and J shed 5 bases, with 14 bases lying between them. This CDR3 spans 16 amino acids. Germline lookup yields CDR1 MRHNA and CDR2 SNTAGT. CDR3 DNA: TGTGCCAGCAGTGACTCGTACAGGGCCAACGACAATGAGCAGTTCTTC. This encodes CASSDSYRANDNEQFF.

The table lists this clone with a count of one. The chain joins TRBV5-4 to TRBJ2-5; 7 bases line up with TRBD1. The CDR3 spans 14 residues. Germline CDR1 SGHNT, CDR2 YYREEE (reference sequence). After removal of 4 bases from V and 4 bases from J, the junction contained 7 bases not matched to a gene. CDR3: CASSAGQVGETQYF. The CDR3 DNA is TGTGCCAGCAGCGCAGGACAGGTGGGAGAGACCCAGTACTTC.

The genes are TRBV27 and TRBJ1-5, with TRBD1 as a possible D gene (5 bases). The CDR3 runs to 13 residues. Germline V gene sequence: CDR1 MNHEY, CDR2 SMNVEV (reference sequence). The germline V and J ends were trimmed by 8 bases and 3 bases, with 11 bases remaining between them. The CDR3 loop reads CASSGKSNQPQHF. The CDR3, as DNA: TGTGCCAGCTCAGGGAAATCCAATCAGCCCCAGCATTTT.

The rearrangement joins TRBV7-9 to TRBJ1-4; D is possibly TRBD1 (6 bases). This CDR3 has 15 residues. Trimming removed 5 bases at V and 3 bases at J, with 13 bases between. Germline values: CDR1 SEHNR, CDR2 FQNEAQ (reference sequence). The CDR3 region is CASSEQDRANEKLFF. In DNA, the CDR3 is TGTGCCAGCAGCGAGCAGGACAGAGCTAATGAAAAACTGTTTTTT.

The V gene is TRBV30, the J gene TRBJ1-1, with TRBD1 matching 10 bases. Per the germline V gene, CDR1 is GTSNPN and CDR2 is SVGIG (reference sequence). The CDR3 is 13 residues long. V was clipped by 5 bases and J by 3 bases; unmatched bases: 3. The CDR3 DNA reads as TGTGCCTGGGGGACAGGGGAGGACACTGAAGCTTTCTTT. This gives the protein CAWGTGEDTEAFF.

The rearrangement joins TRBV5-6 to TRBJ2-7; a possible D gene is TRBD2 (5 bases). The CDR3 runs 17 residues. Trimming took off 2 bases at V and 2 bases at J, with 20 bases between the two ends. CDR1 is SGHDT, CDR2 YYEEEE, per germline. CDR3 in amino acids: CASSLLGRSRGPYEQYF. In DNA, the CDR3 is TGTGCCAGCAGCTTACTTGGACGGAGCCGAGGGCCCTACGAGCAGTACTTC.

The chain recombines TRBV7-2 with TRBJ1-2; possible D gene TRBD1, 5 bases. V lost 4 bases, J lost 7 bases, and 7 bases lay in between. Germline lookup yields CDR1 SGHTA and CDR2 FQGNSA. The CDR3 totals 11 residues. The CDR3: CASSWGRGYTF. The CDR3 nucleotides read TGTGCCAGCAGCTGGGGCCGTGGCTACACCTTC.

This clone came up a few times. This chain connects TRBV28 to TRBJ1-5; D unresolved. The CDR3 totals 14 residues. V lost 6 bases, J lost 5 bases, and 14 bases lay in between. Per germline, CDR1 MDHEN and CDR2 SYDVKM. In DNA form, the CDR3 reads TGTGCCAGCAGCCCGGGTCTGCGCGATCAGCCCCAGCATTTT. Amino acids: CASSPGLRDQPQHF. Full variable domain (rest looked up from reference TRBV28 and TRBJ1-5): DVKVTQSSRYLVKRTGEKVFLECVQDMDHENMFWYRQDPGLGLRLIYFSYDVKMKEKGDIPEGYSVSREKKERFSLILESASTNQTSMYLCASSPGLRDQPQHFGDGTRLSIL.